The 32 T cell receptor beta chains reported below all come from one sample, sequenced in a study of cytomegalovirus exposure and HLA in healthy donors. Use of 60 Vbeta and 13 Jbeta primers characterized the PCR. The method was immunoSEQ multiplex PCR; TCRdb's version includes in-frame clones alone and lacks a portion of them. The sample holds 270,000 or so clones, 86% seen once. The sequencing input was PBMCs. The receptors shown here come from a man aged 35-49 years in good health and CMV-seropositive.

This rearrangement joins TRBV6-4 to TRBJ2-2; TRBD2 agrees at 8 bases. This CDR3 has 16 amino acids. The germline CDR1 and CDR2 sequences are MRHNA and SNTAGT. J was trimmed by 5 bases and V by 6 bases; bases with no gene match: 11. The CDR3 is CASSDRPSGRTGELFF. Written as DNA, the CDR3 is TGTGCCAGCAGCGACCGACCTAGCGGGCGTACCGGGGAGCTGTTTTTT.

The gene calls are TRBV7-8 and TRBJ1-5, with D maybe TRBD1 (6 bases). Germline values: CDR1 SGHVS, CDR2 FQNEAQ. The V end was cut by 5 bases, the J end by 5 bases, with 10 bases between. The CDR3 length is 13 residues. The CDR3 sequence is CASSRTADQPQHF. CDR3 in DNA: TGTGCCAGCAGCCGGACAGCAGATCAGCCCCAGCATTTT.

This rearrangement joins TRBV9 to TRBJ1-4; D perhaps matches TRBD1 (5 bases). Trimming took 2 bases from V and 2 from J, leaving 7 bases between them. Germline loops: CDR1 SGDLS, CDR2 YYNGEE. This CDR3 has 14 amino acids. CDR3 DNA sequence: TGTGCCAGCAGCGTTGCAGGGACTAATGAAAAACTGTTTTTT. This translates into CASSVAGTNEKLFF. Variable domain in full (rest from reference TRBV9 and TRBJ1-4): DSGVTQTPKHLITATGQRVTLRCSPRSGDLSVYWYQQSLDQGLQFLIQYYNGEERAKGNILERFSAQQFPDLHSELNLSSLELGDSALYFCASSVAGTNEKLFFGSGTQLSVL.

This chain uses TRBV2 with TRBJ1-5, with 12 nucleotides matching TRBD1. Germline V gene sequence: CDR1 SNHLY, CDR2 FYNNEI. Unmatched junction bases numbered 5, after V lost 6 bases and J lost 2 bases. CDR3 length equals 16 residues. Written as DNA, the CDR3 is TGTGCCAGCAGCTACGGGACAGGGGGCGGCAATCAGCCCCAGCATTTT. Protein product: CASSYGTGGGNQPQHF.

The chain recombines TRBV7-8 with TRBJ2-3; the D gene is possibly TRBD1 (5 bases). The germline V gene encodes CDR1 SGHVS and CDR2 FQNEAQ. CDR3 length equals 15 residues. Trimming took 4 bases from V and 0 from J, leaving 11 bases between them. The CDR3 DNA is TGTGCCAGCAGCTCCAGGGCAACTAGCACAGATACGCAGTATTTT. Translation: CASSSRATSTDTQYF.

The rearrangement uses TRBV5-4 and TRBJ2-3; D is uncertain. The CDR3 has 14 residues. Per the germline V gene, CDR1 is SGHNT and CDR2 is YYREEE (reference sequence). Trimming left V 3 bases short and J 3 bases short, with 11 bases between. The CDR3 reads CASSSDLETDTQYF. DNA of the CDR3: TGTGCCAGCAGCTCCGATTTAGAAACAGATACGCAGTATTTT.

This clone has only one observation. The CDR3 loop is CSVERLAGGDLGQYF. The DNA for the CDR3 is TGCAGCGTTGAACGGCTAGCGGGAGGAGACTTAGGGCAGTACTTC. The genes are TRBV29-1 and TRBJ2-7; 11 positions match TRBD2. The V gene end was trimmed by 2 bases and the J gene end by 9 bases; junction bases not matched to a gene: 12. Germline CDR1 is SQVTM and CDR2 is ANQGSEA. There are 15 residues in the CDR3.

The chain combines TRBV5-1 with TRBJ2-1; no clear D gene. This CDR3 spans 16 amino acids. Germline loops: CDR1 SGHRS, CDR2 YFSETQ. Deletions cut 0 bases from V and 1 base from J, with 11 bases between. This CDR3 is CASSLEDTQSYNEQFF. The CDR3 DNA follows: TGCGCCAGCAGCTTGGAGGATACACAGTCCTACAATGAGCAGTTCTTC. Full variable domain (remainder filled in from reference TRBV5-1 and TRBJ2-1): KAGVTQTPRYLIKTRGQQVTLSCSPISGHRSVSWYQQTPGQGLQFLFEYFSETQRNKGNFPGRFSGRQFSNSRSEMNVSTLELGDSALYLCASSLEDTQSYNEQFFGPGTRLTVL.

V usage is TRBV4-3 and J usage is TRBJ2-2; possibly TRBD1 for D (6 bases). From germline, CDR1 is LGHNA and CDR2 YSLEER. The ends were cut back, 2 bases at V and 7 bases at J, with 20 bases in the middle. The CDR3 has 17 amino acids. CDR3 sequence (DNA): TGCGCCAGCAGCCAAAATCCCAACCCGACAGGCCTCGGGGAGCTGTTTTTT. Its translation: CASSQNPNPTGLGELFF.

This clone was detected only a few times. The chain carries TRBV19 and TRBJ1-1; D unresolved. Germline V gene sequence: CDR1 LNHDA, CDR2 SQIVND (reference sequence). This CDR3 region has 13 residues. The V and J ends lost 3 bases and 3 bases respectively, with 8 bases between them. DNA for the CDR3: TGTGCCAGTAGTATGAGTGAGTACACTGAAGCTTTCTTT. This codes for CASSMSEYTEAFF.

Concerning this clone itself: The junction and the germline gene differ at one end; a read error may be behind it. The chain carries TRBV4-1 and TRBJ2-2, with 11 bases lining up with TRBD2. CDR3 size: 16 residues. In germline, CDR1 is MGHRA, CDR2 YSYEKL. CDR3 residues: CASSQGTSGYTGELFF. The CDR3 bases are TGCGCCAGCAGTCAAGGGACTAGCGGTTACACCGGGGAGCTGTTTTTT.

This clone was observed a single time. CDR3: CASSDGTSRAYEQYF. CDR3 nucleotide sequence: TGCGCCAGCAGCGACGGGACTAGTAGGGCCTACGAGCAGTACTTC. V usage is TRBV5-1 and J usage is TRBJ2-7; 8 bases align to TRBD2. The CDR3 extends over 15 amino acids. V gave up 4 bases and J gave up 2 bases; unmatched junction bases: 8. The germline CDR1 and CDR2 sequences are SGHRS and YFSETQ. Complete variable domain (other parts from reference TRBV5-1 and TRBJ2-7): KAGVTQTPRYLIKTRGQQVTLSCSPISGHRSVSWYQQTPGQGLQFLFEYFSETQRNKGNFPGRFSGRQFSNSRSEMNVSTLELGDSALYLCASSDGTSRAYEQYFGPGTRLTVT.

The chain combines TRBV18 with TRBJ2-1; 8 positions agree with TRBD2. This CDR3 has 16 amino acids. J gave up 7 bases and V 3 bases, and 11 bases lay outside the gene matches. The germline CDR1 and CDR2 sequences are KGHSH and LQKENI. CDR3 bases: TGTGCCAGCTCACCCCGGGGAGCGGGAGAGTCGAATGAGCAGTTCTTC. Amino acid sequence: CASSPRGAGESNEQFF.

This chain links TRBV7-9 with TRBJ2-3; 13 nucleotides match TRBD2. The junction had 10 bases not matched to a gene; V was cut back by 6 bases and J by 1 base. This CDR3 spans 18 amino acids. CDR1 SEHNR and CDR2 FQNEAQ come from the germline V gene (reference sequence). The CDR3 nucleotides are TGTGCCAGCAGTTCGGGACTAGCGGGACCCCCTGGCACAGATACGCAGTATTTT. This gives the protein CASSSGLAGPPGTDTQYF.

V gene TRBV5-5 combines with J gene TRBJ2-3; D gene uncertain. Trimming stripped 0 bases from V and 5 bases from J, with 4 bases between. The CDR3 extends over 12 amino acids. Germline CDR1 is SGHKS and CDR2 is YYEKEE (reference sequence). CDR3 sequence (DNA): TGTGCCAGCAGCTTGGCCGGAGATACGCAGTATTTT. This encodes CASSLAGDTQYF.

This chain joins TRBV6-6 and TRBJ2-7; the match to TRBD2 covers 11 bases. The CDR3 has 16 residues. V lost 0 bases to trimming and J lost 3 bases; unmatched junction nucleotides: 4. From germline, CDR1 is MNHNY and CDR2 SVGAGI (reference sequence). The CDR3: CASSYSQLAGDYEQYF. The DNA of the CDR3 is TGTGCCAGCAGTTACTCGCAACTAGCGGGAGACTACGAGCAGTACTTC.

This clone is a singleton in its sample. This rearrangement joins TRBV6-5 to TRBJ1-1; 7 bases line up with TRBD1. V trimming: 0 bases; J trimming: 4 bases; junction bases outside the gene matches: 5. The CDR3 runs 15 residues. Looked up from germline, CDR1 is MNHEY and CDR2 is SVGAGI. As DNA, the CDR3 is TGTGCCAGCAGTTACTCGACAGGGTGGGGCACTGAAGCTTTCTTT. Protein product: CASSYSTGWGTEAFF.

About this clone: This CDR3 is also generated by other DNA sequences in the sample. The V and J genes are TRBV19 and TRBJ1-5, with D possibly TRBD1 on 6 matching bases. The CDR3 is made up of 17 amino acids. Trimming cost V 0 bases and J 3 bases, with 15 bases left between them. The germline V gene has CDR1 LNHDA and CDR2 SQIVND (reference sequence). This chain's CDR3 is CASSIDRGGGSNQPQHF. The DNA for the CDR3 is TGTGCCAGTAGTATAGACCGGGGAGGGGGATCCAATCAGCCCCAGCATTTT.

This clone appeared a few times. The CDR3: CASSSHEDSTEAFF. Written as DNA, the CDR3 is TGTGCCAGCAGCTCGCACGAGGACAGCACTGAAGCTTTCTTT. V is TRBV7-9 and J is TRBJ1-1; the D gene is possibly TRBD1 (6 bases). Per germline, CDR1 SEHNR and CDR2 FQNEAQ (reference sequence). There are 14 residues in the CDR3. V lost 4 bases and J lost 4, with 13 bases in between.

The V gene is TRBV7-9, the J gene TRBJ2-3, with TRBD2 matching over 14 bases. J gave up 1 base and V 5 bases, and 5 bases lay outside the gene matches. Per germline, CDR1 SEHNR and CDR2 FQNEAQ (reference sequence). The CDR3 length is 17 residues. The CDR3 loop reads CASSDPGLAGGTDTQYF. The CDR3 coding sequence is TGTGCCAGCAGCGATCCGGGACTAGCGGGAGGCACAGATACGCAGTATTTT.

The rearrangement links TRBV19 to TRBJ2-3; the D gene is possibly TRBD2 (5 bases). CDR1 and CDR2 (germline): LNHDA, SQIVND (reference sequence). V was shortened by 7 bases and J by 0 bases, with 14 bases between the two germline ends. CDR3 length: 15 residues. The CDR3, as DNA: TGTGCCAGTAACCCCCAGCGGAGTAGCACAGATACGCAGTATTTT. It codes for CASNPQRSSTDTQYF.

The chain has TRBV19 and TRBJ2-1; 8 nucleotides agree with TRBD2. Germline V gives CDR1 LNHDA, CDR2 SQIVND (reference sequence). V shed 4 bases, J shed 1 base, and the junction held 3 bases outside the gene matches. The CDR3 extends over 15 amino acids. CDR3 sequence: CASSSGLASYNEQFF. As DNA, the CDR3 is TGTGCCAGTAGTAGCGGACTAGCATCCTACAATGAGCAGTTCTTC. Drawing the rest from reference TRBV19 and TRBJ2-1, the complete variable domain is DGGITQSPKYLFRKEGQNVTLSCEQNLNHDAMYWYRQDPGQGLRLIYYSQIVNDFQKGDIAEGYSVSREKKESFPLTVTSAQKNPTAFYLCASSSGLASYNEQFFGPGTRLTVL.

The rearrangement uses TRBV7-2 and TRBJ2-7, with 11 bases that match TRBD1. Germline CDR1 SGHTA, CDR2 FQGNSA. The CDR3 runs 12 residues. V lost 5 bases, J lost 9 bases, and 3 bases stayed unmatched. CDR3 region: CASSRDRGGQYF. CDR3 nucleotides: TGTGCCAGCAGCCGGGACAGGGGGGGGCAGTACTTC.

The chain recombines TRBV5-4 with TRBJ1-1, with no clear D. The ends were cut back, 2 bases at V and 6 bases at J, with 11 bases in the middle. Germline CDR1 is SGHNT and CDR2 is YYREEE (reference sequence). This CDR3 spans 13 amino acids. Written as DNA, the CDR3 is TGTGCCAGCAGCTTAAGAGGAGGTTCTGAAGCTTTCTTT. Protein sequence: CASSLRGGSEAFF.

This chain links TRBV18 with TRBJ2-4, with D possibly matching TRBD2 (5 bases). Germline V gives CDR1 KGHSH, CDR2 LQKENI. Trimming cost V 4 bases and J 8 bases, with 18 bases left between them. There are 15 residues in the CDR3. The CDR3: CASSRPGTAGYIQYF. In nucleotides, the CDR3 is TGTGCCAGCTCACGGCCGGGAACAGCAGGATACATTCAGTACTTC.

The V gene is TRBV11-2, the J gene TRBJ2-1; 9 positions match TRBD2. This CDR3 has 16 residues. CDR1 and CDR2 (germline): SGHAT, FQNNGV. Trimming took 0 bases from V and 7 from J; bases not matched to a gene: 7. The CDR3 DNA sequence: TGTGCCAGCAGCTTAGAGGTATCACTAGCGGGTAATGAGCAGTTCTTC. It specifies CASSLEVSLAGNEQFF.

The J gene is TRBJ2-1, the V gene TRBV29-1; a weak D match, TRBD1 (5 bases). CDR1 and CDR2 (germline): SQVTM, ANQGSEA. The CDR3 extends over 12 amino acids. V lost 3 bases and J 7 bases, leaving 10 bases between the germline ends. The CDR3 protein is CSVEGRVNEQFF. Written as DNA, the CDR3 is TGCAGCGTTGAGGGCAGGGTTAATGAGCAGTTCTTC.

This clone was seen only once. The chain has TRBV2 and TRBJ2-7, with D possibly matching TRBD2 (6 bases). Germline lookup yields CDR1 SNHLY and CDR2 FYNNEI. The CDR3 loop spans 13 amino acids. The V and J ends lost 8 bases and 2 bases respectively, with 13 bases between them. The DNA for the CDR3 is TGTGCCAGCTCGAGGCTAGCGCCCTACGAGCAGTACTTC. It translates to CASSRLAPYEQYF.

The chain has TRBV27 and TRBJ1-5, with 10 bases aligning to TRBD1. The V and J ends lost 6 bases and 1 base, in that order; junction bases with no gene match: 3. Germline V gene lookup returns CDR1 MNHEY and CDR2 SMNVEV (reference sequence). This CDR3 is built from 15 residues. This CDR3 reads CASRTGGSSNQPQHF. The CDR3 DNA follows: TGTGCCAGCAGGACAGGGGGCTCGAGCAATCAGCCCCAGCATTTT.

To note about this clone: The sample holds other DNA sequences that translate to the same CDR3. The CDR3 nucleotides read TGTGCCAGCTCACCTCGAGAAGAGACCCAGTACTTC. Translation gives CASSPREETQYF. The J gene is TRBJ2-5, the V gene TRBV18; the D is unclear. This CDR3 comprises 12 residues. Between the trimmed V and J ends, which lost 3 bases and 3 bases, there was a span of 5 bases. Per the germline V gene, CDR1 is KGHSH and CDR2 is LQKENI. The full variable domain, its missing parts supplied by reference TRBV18 and TRBJ2-5, is NAGVMQNPRHLVRRRGQEARLRCSPMKGHSHVYWYRQLPEEGLKFMVYLQKENIIDESGMPKERFSAEFPKEGPSILRIQQVVRGDSAAYFCASSPREETQYFGPGTRLLVL.

The chain couples TRBV27 to TRBJ2-1, with TRBD2 matching over 10 bases. Germline trimming cut 2 bases from V and 7 bases from J; bases unmatched to any gene: 14. Germline CDR1 MNHEY, CDR2 SMNVEV (reference sequence). This CDR3 contains 18 residues. CDR3 residues: CASSLRLPASGSRNEQFF. CDR3 nucleotides: TGTGCCAGCAGTTTAAGACTCCCTGCTAGCGGGAGTAGGAATGAGCAGTTCTTC.

This rearrangement joins TRBV23-1 to TRBJ2-1; 9 bases are shared with TRBD2. TRBV23-1 is classed as an ORF, of uncertain function. The trim removed 2 bases at V and 6 bases at J, leaving 11 bases unmatched. The CDR3 sequence is 17 residues long. The CDR3 sequence: CASSQKEWREGCNEQFF. CDR3 nucleotide sequence: TGCGCCAGCAGTCAAAAAGAATGGCGGGAGGGGTGCAATGAGCAGTTCTTC.